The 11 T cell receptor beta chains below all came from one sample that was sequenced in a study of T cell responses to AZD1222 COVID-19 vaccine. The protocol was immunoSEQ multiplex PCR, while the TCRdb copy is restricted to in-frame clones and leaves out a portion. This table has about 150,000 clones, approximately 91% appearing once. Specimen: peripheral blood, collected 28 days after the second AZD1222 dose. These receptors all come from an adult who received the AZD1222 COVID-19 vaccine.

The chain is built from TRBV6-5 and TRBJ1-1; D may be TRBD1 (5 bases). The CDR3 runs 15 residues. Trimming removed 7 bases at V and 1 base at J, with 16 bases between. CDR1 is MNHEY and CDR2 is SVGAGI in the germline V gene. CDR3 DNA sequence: TGTGCCAGCAATCCTATGGGGACGGGGAACACTGAAGCTTTCTTT. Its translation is CASNPMGTGNTEAFF.

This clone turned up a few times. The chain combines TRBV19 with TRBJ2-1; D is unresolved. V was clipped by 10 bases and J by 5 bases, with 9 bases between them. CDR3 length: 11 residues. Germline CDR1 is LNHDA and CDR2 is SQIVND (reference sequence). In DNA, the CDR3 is TGTGCCACCGGCGGACACAATGAGCAGTTCTTC. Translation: CATGGHNEQFF.

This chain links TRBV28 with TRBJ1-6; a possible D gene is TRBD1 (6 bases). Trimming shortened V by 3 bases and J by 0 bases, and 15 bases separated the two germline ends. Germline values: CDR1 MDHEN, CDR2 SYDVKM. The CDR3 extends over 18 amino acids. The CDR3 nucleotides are TGTGCCAGCAGTTTGGGGAGACAGGACAGCTCCTATAATTCACCCCTCCACTTT. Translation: CASSLGRQDSSYNSPLHF.

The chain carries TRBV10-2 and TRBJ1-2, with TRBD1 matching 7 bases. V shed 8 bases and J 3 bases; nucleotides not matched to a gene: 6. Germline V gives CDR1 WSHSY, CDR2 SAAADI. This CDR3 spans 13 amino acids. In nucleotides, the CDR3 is TGCGCCAGCCTACCCGACAGGGACTATGGCTACACCTTC. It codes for CASLPDRDYGYTF.

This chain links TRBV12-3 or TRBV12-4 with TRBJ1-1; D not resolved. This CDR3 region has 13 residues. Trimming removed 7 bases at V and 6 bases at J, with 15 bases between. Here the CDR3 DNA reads TGTGCCAGCATCCTCACGGGTGGGCCTGAAGCTTTCTTT. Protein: CASILTGGPEAFF.

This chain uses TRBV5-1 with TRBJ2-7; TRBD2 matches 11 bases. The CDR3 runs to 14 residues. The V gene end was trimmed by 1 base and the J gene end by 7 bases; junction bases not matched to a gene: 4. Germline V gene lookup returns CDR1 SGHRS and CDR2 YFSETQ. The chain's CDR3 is CASSLTSGSREQYF. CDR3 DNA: TGCGCCAGCAGCTTGACTAGCGGGAGTCGGGAGCAGTACTTC.

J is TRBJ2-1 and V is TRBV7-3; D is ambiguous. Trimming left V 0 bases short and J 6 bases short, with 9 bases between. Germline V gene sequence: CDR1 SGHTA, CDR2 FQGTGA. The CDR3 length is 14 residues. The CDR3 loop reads CASSLTSVRNEQFF. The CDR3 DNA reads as TGTGCCAGCAGCTTAACGTCGGTACGCAATGAGCAGTTCTTC. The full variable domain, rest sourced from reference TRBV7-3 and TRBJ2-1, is GAGVSQTPSNKVTEKGKYVELRCDPISGHTALYWYRQSLGQGPEFLIYFQGTGAADDSGLPNDRFFAVRPEGSVSTLKIQRTERGDSAVYLCASSLTSVRNEQFFGPGTRLTVL.

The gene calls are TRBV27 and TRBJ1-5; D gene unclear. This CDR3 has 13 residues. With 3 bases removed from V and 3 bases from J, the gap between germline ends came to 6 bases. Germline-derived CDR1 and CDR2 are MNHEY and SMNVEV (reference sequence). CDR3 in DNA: TGTGCCAGCAGTTTGGCTTTCAATCAGCCCCAGCATTTT. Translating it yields CASSLAFNQPQHF.

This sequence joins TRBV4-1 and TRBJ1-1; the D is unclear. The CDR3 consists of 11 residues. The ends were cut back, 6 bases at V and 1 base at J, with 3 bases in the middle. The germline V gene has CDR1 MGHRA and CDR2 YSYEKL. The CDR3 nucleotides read TGCGCCAGCAGAGGGAACACTGAAGCTTTCTTT. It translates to CASRGNTEAFF.

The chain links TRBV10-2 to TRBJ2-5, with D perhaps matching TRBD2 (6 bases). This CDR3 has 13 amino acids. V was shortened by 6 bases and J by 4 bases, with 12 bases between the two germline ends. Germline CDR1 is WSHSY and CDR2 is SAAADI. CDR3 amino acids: CASRREETETQYF. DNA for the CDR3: TGCGCCAGCAGGAGGGAGGAAACAGAGACCCAGTACTTC.

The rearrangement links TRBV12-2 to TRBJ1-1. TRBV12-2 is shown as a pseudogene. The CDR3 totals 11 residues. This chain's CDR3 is CASRSRTEAFF. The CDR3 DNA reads TGTGCAAGTCGCTCCCGAACTGAAGCTTTCTTT.